Following are 22 T cell receptor beta chains from one sample sequenced in a study of regulatory T cells in long-lasting Graves disease. With iRepertoire HTBI primers and Arm-PCR of CDR3 regions, TCR beta libraries were built. TCRdb itself ran the multiplex PCR reads through MiXCR, one entry per CDR3 protein. The sample shows 350,000 to 550,000 distinct CDR3 sequences, 12% to 15% of them seen only once. Time point of the sample: newly diagnosed GD, antithyroid drugs for less than 3 months. After RNA was extracted from PBMCs, the TCR library was made from it. The sample was also reused in another study, on T cells in Graves' hyperthyroidism and ophthalmopathy.

The sample in question was peripheral blood mononuclear cells (PBMCs), obtained at new diagnosis, from a patient treated with antithyroid drugs. The receptor source for this set is a woman between 45 and 60 years old with Graves disease.

Many counts were recorded for this clonotype. This chain uses TRBV2 with TRBJ2-2; no clear D. Looked up from germline, CDR1 is SNHLY and CDR2 is FYNNEI. This CDR3 comprises 14 residues. Trimming took 8 bases from V and 3 from J, leaving 13 bases between them. The CDR3 coding sequence is TGTGCCAGCTCCATAGCTGTCTACACCGGGGAGCTGTTTTTT. Translation: CASSIAVYTGELFF. The variable domain in full, completed from reference TRBV2 and TRBJ2-2, reads EPEVTQTPSHQVTQMGQEVILRCVPISNHLYFYWYRQILGQKVEFLVSFYNNEISEKSEIFDDQFSVERPDGSNFTLKIRSTKLEDSAMYFCASSIAVYTGELFFGEGSRLTVL.

This clonotype turned up a few times. This sequence joins TRBV18 and TRBJ2-7; D is undetermined. The CDR3 sequence is 13 residues long. The V end was cut by 3 bases, the J end by 7 bases, with 13 bases between. Germline V gives CDR1 KGHSH, CDR2 LQKENI. The CDR3 DNA reads TGTGCCAGCTCACCCCCCAGTGAAGCGGAGCAGTACTTC. Amino acid sequence: CASSPPSEAEQYF.

This clonotype has a count of ten or more. CDR3 protein: CASTRQGPSYEQYF. CDR3 in DNA: TGTGCCAGCACACGACAGGGTCCGTCCTACGAGCAGTACTTC. V gene TRBV2 combines with J gene TRBJ2-7, with TRBD1 matching over 7 bases. The CDR3 runs 14 residues. Germline V gene lookup returns CDR1 SNHLY and CDR2 FYNNEI. With 7 bases clipped from V and 1 base from J, the junction kept 7 bases outside the gene matches. Combining the CDR3 with reference TRBV2 and TRBJ2-7 gives the whole variable domain EPEVTQTPSHQVTQMGQEVILRCVPISNHLYFYWYRQILGQKVEFLVSFYNNEISEKSEIFDDQFSVERPDGSNFTLKIRSTKLEDSAMYFCASTRQGPSYEQYFGPGTRLTVT.

This clonotype was detected many times. The genes are TRBV2 and TRBJ2-3; D is possibly TRBD1 or TRBD2 (5 bases each). Germline CDR1 is SNHLY and CDR2 is FYNNEI. The CDR3 totals 13 residues. V gave up 4 bases and J gave up 8 bases, with 13 bases separating them. The CDR3 reads CASSGRLGTTQYF. CDR3 coding DNA: TGTGCCAGCAGTGGTCGTCTAGGGACTACGCAGTATTTT.

This clonotype was found many times. This chain uses TRBV7-9 with TRBJ2-1; perhaps TRBD1 as D (6 bases). Germline V gene lookup returns CDR1 SEHNR and CDR2 FQNEAQ (reference sequence). The CDR3 is 12 residues long. V was clipped by 5 bases and J by 8 bases, with 10 bases between them. The CDR3 sequence: CASSLQGHEQFF. Here the CDR3 DNA reads TGTGCCAGCAGCCTTCAGGGGCATGAGCAGTTCTTC.

The rearrangement links TRBV10-1 to TRBJ2-5; no reliable D call. CDR3 length: 13 residues. V was pared by 2 bases and J by 5 bases, with 9 bases between. CDR1 is WNHNN, CDR2 SYGVQD, per germline (reference sequence). CDR3 DNA sequence: TGCGCCAGCAGTGAGCTGTCTGGGGAGACCCAGTACTTC. It is translated as CASSELSGETQYF.

The rearrangement uses TRBV7-6 and TRBJ2-3, with 10 bases matching TRBD2. CDR1 is SGHVS and CDR2 is FNYEAQ in the germline V gene. The CDR3 length is 16 residues. Unmatched junction bases numbered 4, after V lost 1 base and J lost 3 bases. CDR3 nucleotide sequence: TGTGCCAGCAGCTTAGGAGCGGGAGGGATTACAGATACGCAGTATTTT. The encoded protein is CASSLGAGGITDTQYF.

At least ten counts were recorded for this clonotype. The chain recombines TRBV13 with TRBJ2-1; TRBD2 matches 13 bases. The assigned J gene may be wrong: the sequence end matches TRBJ2-5 better. The CDR3 contains 16 residues. The germline CDR1 and CDR2 sequences are PRHDT and FYEKMQ (reference sequence). CDR3: CASSEGLAGAVETQYF. The DNA of the CDR3 is TGTGCCAGCAGCGAAGGACTAGCGGGAGCTGTGGAGACCCAGTACTTC.

This clonotype was recorded at least ten times. This chain uses TRBV6-1 with TRBJ1-2, with 12 bases fitting TRBD1. The CDR3 contains 14 residues. J was trimmed by 7 bases and V by 5 bases; bases with no gene match: 5. Per germline, CDR1 MNHNS and CDR2 SASEGT. The CDR3 DNA reads TGTGCCAGCAGTCCTATGGGACAGGGGGCTGGCTACACCTTC. Its protein product is CASSPMGQGAGYTF.

This clonotype was counted ten times or more. CDR3 region: CASSLAGDNEQFF. Written as DNA, the CDR3 is TGTGCCAGCAGCTTAGCCGGGGACAATGAGCAGTTCTTC. The chain couples TRBV11-2 to TRBJ2-1, with D possibly being TRBD2 (5 bases). The germline gives CDR1 SGHAT, CDR2 FQNNGV. The CDR3 has 13 residues. V dropped 1 base and J dropped 5 bases, with 6 bases sitting between them.

This clonotype was detected only a few times. The DNA of the CDR3 is TGTGCCAGCAGTTCGACAGCGGGCAATGAAAAACTGTTTTTT. It codes for CASSSTAGNEKLFF. This chain links TRBV27 with TRBJ1-4, with D possibly TRBD1 on 5 matching bases. Trimming took 4 bases from V and 5 from J, leaving 11 bases between them. CDR3 size: 14 residues. Germline V gives CDR1 MNHEY, CDR2 SMNVEV (reference sequence). The whole variable domain, filled in from reference TRBV27 and TRBJ1-4, reads EAQVTQNPRYLITVTGKKLTVTCSQNMNHEYMSWYRQDPGLGLRQIYYSMNVEVTDKGDVPEGYKVSRKEKRNFPLILESPSPNQTSLYFCASSSTAGNEKLFFGSGTQLSVL.

In its sample, this clonotype was seen a few times. The chain combines TRBV27 with TRBJ1-2, with TRBD1 matching 7 bases. CDR3 length equals 16 residues. The V gene end was trimmed by 0 bases and the J gene end by 6 bases; junction bases not matched to a gene: 10. Germline CDR1 is MNHEY and CDR2 is SMNVEV (reference sequence). Here the CDR3 reads CASSLSAPGGFDGYTF. Here the CDR3 DNA reads TGTGCCAGCAGTTTATCCGCCCCAGGGGGGTTCGATGGCTACACCTTC.

The CDR3 protein is CASSCRGRWDTQYF. The CDR3 DNA is TGTGCCAGCAGCTGTAGGGGGCGTTGGGATACGCAGTATTTT. This chain connects TRBV13 to TRBJ2-3, with TRBD1 matching 7 bases. V lost 4 bases, J lost 6 bases, and 7 bases stayed unmatched. Germline assignment: CDR1 PRHDT and CDR2 FYEKMQ (reference sequence). This CDR3 has 14 residues.

Note on this clonotype: A read error may explain this, as a much larger clone is one base away. The chain couples TRBV6-2 or TRBV6-3 to TRBJ2-5; D might be TRBD1 or TRBD2, each matching 5 bases. Deletions cut 6 bases from V and 2 bases from J, with 22 bases between. The CDR3 consists of 17 residues. The germline V gene encodes CDR1 MNHEY and CDR2 SVGEGT. In DNA, the CDR3 is TGTGCCAGCAGACCTTCTCCAGGGAAGAGGGTTCAAGAGACCCAGTACTTC. Amino acids: CASRPSPGKRVQETQYF.

The genes are TRBV3-1 and TRBJ1-6; tentative D call: TRBD1 (6 bases). Germline V gene sequence: CDR1 LGHDT, CDR2 YNNKEL (reference sequence). V was pared by 1 base and J by 6 bases, with 7 bases between. CDR3 length equals 14 residues. The DNA for the CDR3 is TGTGCCAGCAGCCAAGGGACAGCTAATTCACCCCTCCACTTT. Amino acids: CASSQGTANSPLHF.

CDR3 DNA: TGTGCCGGTCGGGGGGTTACTAGCAATCAGCCCCAGCATTTT. Residues: CAGRGVTSNQPQHF. This rearrangement joins TRBV28 to TRBJ1-5; perhaps TRBD1 as D (5 bases). The CDR3 loop spans 14 amino acids. With 11 bases removed from V and 0 bases from J, the gap between germline ends came to 14 bases. Germline V CDR1 and CDR2: MDHEN, SYDVKM.

This chain links TRBV19 with TRBJ1-2, with D possibly matching TRBD1 (5 bases). The CDR3 totals 14 residues. The V and J ends lost 7 bases and 3 bases respectively, with 15 bases between them. Germline V gene lookup returns CDR1 LNHDA and CDR2 SQIVND (reference sequence). The chain's CDR3 is CASTRGKKDYGYTF. The CDR3 bases are TGTGCCAGTACGCGGGGGAAGAAGGACTATGGCTACACCTTC.

This clonotype has ten or more counts. The chain carries TRBV25-1 and TRBJ2-7; tentative D call: TRBD2 (5 bases). CDR1 and CDR2 (germline): MGHDK, SYGVNS. CDR3 length: 14 amino acids. Trimming shortened V by 2 bases and J by 3 bases, and 11 bases separated the two germline ends. CDR3 sequence: CASSEGLRGYEQYF. Here the CDR3 DNA reads TGTGCCAGCAGTGAAGGGTTACGGGGCTACGAGCAGTACTTC.

The table lists this clonotype with a few counts. The rearrangement uses TRBV10-3 and TRBJ2-1, with 8 bases identical to TRBD2. Trimming removed 8 bases from V and 4 bases from J; junction bases left unmatched: 10. The CDR3 is made up of 15 amino acids. Germline loops: CDR1 ENHRY, CDR2 SYGVKD. DNA for the CDR3: TGTGCCATCCGTAGCGGGATCGGTAAATACAATGAGCAGTTCTTC. It is translated as CAIRSGIGKYNEQFF.

This clonotype appeared a few times. V usage is TRBV20-1 and J usage is TRBJ1-1, with TRBD1 matching 8 bases. V shed 5 bases, J shed 2 bases, and the junction held 4 bases outside the gene matches. The V gene's germline CDR1 is DFQATT and CDR2 SNEGSKA (reference sequence). This CDR3 comprises 13 residues. The CDR3 protein is CSALTGANTEAFF. In nucleotides, the CDR3 is TGCAGTGCTTTGACAGGGGCCAACACTGAAGCTTTCTTT.

This clonotype has ten or more counts. The chain has TRBV6-2 or TRBV6-3 and TRBJ1-2; TRBD1 is a possible D gene (6 bases). Trimming removed 10 bases from V and 0 bases from J, with 24 bases in between. Looked up from germline, CDR1 is MNHEY and CDR2 is SVGEGT. The CDR3 length is 17 residues. The CDR3 sequence: CATKPPPGQGSNYGYTF. DNA of the CDR3: TGTGCCACAAAACCTCCACCGGGACAAGGTTCTAACTATGGCTACACCTTC.

This clonotype was observed a few times. The V and J genes are TRBV12-3 or TRBV12-4 and TRBJ2-5, with 10 bases matching TRBD1. The CDR3 runs 15 residues. J was trimmed by 5 bases and V by 3 bases; bases with no gene match: 6. The CDR3 is CASSFDRGRLETQYF. In DNA, the CDR3 is TGTGCCAGCAGTTTCGACAGGGGGCGGCTGGAGACCCAGTACTTC.